This entry describes one T cell receptor (beta chain). The data were obtained in a study of blood T cell repertoires in COVID-19. Overall study: The origin of the acute and convalescent COVID-19 samples was the United States, Italy and Spain. Nucleic acid was either cDNA or gDNA, and it came from T cells, B-cell-depleted T cells, or PBMCs.

The germline V gene has CDR1 LNHDA and CDR2 SQIVND (reference sequence). The J segment lost 5 bases and the V segment lost 2 bases, leaving 6 bases of the junction unmatched. The CDR3 extends over 15 amino acids. As processed by the authors: Reference gene primer amplification gave nucleated cell count estimates. Assay: immunoSEQ multiplex PCR; the TCRdb copy retains only in-frame clones and omits some. V, J and clone size derive from that table, while D and trimming were established from the DNA sequence. The sample gives about 180,000 clones, about 80% of which show up once; 6% to 8.5% is in the top ten.

The TCR originated in a human donor in a cohort sampled during active COVID-19. Sequencing was carried out using peripheral blood. This chain uses TRBV19 with TRBJ1-1; 9 bases fit TRBD1. In DNA, the CDR3 is TGTGCCAGTAGTATACCCGGGACAGGGATGACTGAAGCTTTCTTT. Protein product: CASSIPGTGMTEAFF.